This is a list of T cell receptor beta chains from one sample in a study of T cells after yellow fever vaccination. MiXCR, run by TCRdb on the 5' RACE reads, gives a single entry per CDR3 protein. The sample carries around 550,000 distinct CDR3 sequences, under 25% recorded once. The input for sequencing was PBMCs, taken 15 days after the yellow fever booster vaccination. The source is a man aged 25 to 40 who received the YFV17D yellow fever vaccine. CDR3s include the opening cysteine and the closing phenylalanine or tryptophan. The D gene is left open where the match is weak. Some rows have no size entry. The others give once, few or many, or a class for an expanded clone.

v_call,d_call,j_call,clone_size,cdr3_aa,cdr3_nt
TRBV20-1,TRBD2,TRBJ2-7,-,CSAGSGTVRYEQYF,TGCAGTGCCGGGAGCGGGACTGTCCGCTACGAGCAGTACTTC
TRBV7-9,TRBD1,TRBJ1-1,few,CASSDRDLEAFF,TGTGCCAGCAGCGACAGGGACTTGGAAGCTTTCTTT
TRBV29-1,-,TRBJ2-5,-,CSVGKLQETQYF,TGCAGCGTTGGGAAACTACAAGAGACCCAGTACTTC
TRBV5-1,TRBD1,TRBJ1-2,-,CASSFDRVGYGYTF,TGCGCCAGCAGCTTTGACAGGGTCGGCTATGGCTACACCTTC
TRBV6-2/TRBV6-3,TRBD2,TRBJ2-1,-,CASSPSGRFYNEQFF,TGTGCCAGCAGCCCGAGCGGGAGGTTCTACAATGAGCAGTTCTTC
TRBV6-1,TRBD2,TRBJ2-1,-,CASRTRREGTYNEQFF,TGTGCCAGCAGGACTAGGCGGGAGGGGACCTACAATGAGCAGTTCTTC
TRBV18,TRBD2,TRBJ2-1,few,CASSPGAGRNNEQFF,TGTGCCAGCTCACCGGGAGCGGGACGGAACAATGAGCAGTTCTTC
TRBV10-3,-,TRBJ2-4,-,CAISHGAEGNIQYF,TGTGCCATCAGTCATGGAGCGGAGGGAAACATTCAGTACTTC
TRBV15,-,TRBJ2-5,-,CATSRLPTGSETQYF,TGTGCCACCAGCCGATTACCTACGGGATCAGAGACCCAGTACTTC
TRBV7-9,TRBD2,TRBJ2-2,few,CASSYRERGGTGELFF,TGTGCCAGCAGCTATCGGGAGCGGGGCGGCACCGGGGAGCTGTTTTTT
TRBV10-3,-,TRBJ2-5,-,CAISVWQDQETQYF,TGTGCCATCAGTGTGTGGCAGGACCAAGAGACCCAGTACTTC